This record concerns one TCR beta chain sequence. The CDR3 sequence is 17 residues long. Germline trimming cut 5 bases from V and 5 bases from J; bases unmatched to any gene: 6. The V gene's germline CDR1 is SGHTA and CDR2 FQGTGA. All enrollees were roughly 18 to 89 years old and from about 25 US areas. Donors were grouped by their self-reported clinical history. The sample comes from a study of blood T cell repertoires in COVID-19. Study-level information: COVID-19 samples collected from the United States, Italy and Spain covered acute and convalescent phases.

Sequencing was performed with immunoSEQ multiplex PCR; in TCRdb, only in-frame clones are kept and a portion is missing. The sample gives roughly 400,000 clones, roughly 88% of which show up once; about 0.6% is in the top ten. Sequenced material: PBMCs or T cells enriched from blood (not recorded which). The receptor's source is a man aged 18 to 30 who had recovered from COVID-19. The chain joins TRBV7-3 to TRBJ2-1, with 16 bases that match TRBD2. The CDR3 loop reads CASSLGLAGGTNNEQFF. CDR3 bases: TGTGCCAGCAGCCTGGGACTAGCGGGAGGGACAAACAATGAGCAGTTCTTC.